The sequence of this T cell receptor (beta chain) was determined in a study of cytomegalovirus exposure and HLA in healthy donors. About this clone itself: Its antigen is not identified.

Findings and caveats of the study: An Asian-associated ancestry cluster reportedly showed fewer N-insertions than the approximately 650-donor mean in a later analysis. It was 160 or so TCR beta chains that were listed as cytomegalovirus-associated.

The PCR employed 60 Vbeta primers together with 13 Jbeta primers. Clones were sequenced by immunoSEQ multiplex PCR, and TCRdb holds only the in-frame ones, with some missing. The sample records 60,000 to 85,000 clones, around 76% being singletons. The CDR3 runs to 13 residues. The V end was cut by 10 bases, the J end by 1 base, with 13 bases between. Germline V gives CDR1 MNHEY, CDR2 SVGAGI. At the time of sampling, donors were nominally healthy, though unrecorded immune exposures were likely. This receptor was obtained from a male donor in good health and CMV-seropositive. V is TRBV6-5 and J is TRBJ1-1; a weak D match, TRBD1 (5 bases). Input material: PBMCs. The CDR3 region has the DNA TGTGCCATACAATCGACAGCGAACACTGAAGCTTTCTTT. This sequence encodes CAIQSTANTEAFF.